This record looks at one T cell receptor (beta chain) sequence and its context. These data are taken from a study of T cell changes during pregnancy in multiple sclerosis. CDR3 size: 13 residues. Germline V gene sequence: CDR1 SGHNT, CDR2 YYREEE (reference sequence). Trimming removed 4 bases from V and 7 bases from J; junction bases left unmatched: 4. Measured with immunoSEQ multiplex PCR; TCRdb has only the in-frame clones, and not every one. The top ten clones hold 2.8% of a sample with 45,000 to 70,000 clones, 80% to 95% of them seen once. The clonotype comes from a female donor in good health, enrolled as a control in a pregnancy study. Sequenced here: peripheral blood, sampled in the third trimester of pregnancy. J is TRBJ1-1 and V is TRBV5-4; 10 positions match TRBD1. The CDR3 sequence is CASSLDRGDEAFF. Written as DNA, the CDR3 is TGTGCCAGCAGCCTGGACAGGGGGGATGAAGCTTTCTTT.